This is a list of T cell receptor beta chains from one sample in a study of T cell responses to AZD1222 COVID-19 vaccine. Using immunoSEQ multiplex PCR, the repertoire was profiled, and TCRdb retains in-frame clones only, with some absent. The sample holds over 100,000 clones, approximately 86% seen once. The sequences come from peripheral blood, collected on day 0 of AZD1222 vaccination. The receptors were sampled from an adult in good health. CDR3s include the opening cysteine and the closing phenylalanine or tryptophan. D genes are given only for firm matches. Rows give clone size only sometimes, using once, few, many, or a class for an expanded clone.

- | TRBJ2-2 | - | TRBV6-2/TRBV6-3 | TGTGCCAGCAGTTCGTCCCATCGGCCCGGGGAGCTGTTTTTT | CASSSSHRPGELFF
- | TRBJ1-1 | TRBD1 | TRBV2 | TGTGCCAGCAGGGGGGACAGTGGCGAAGCTTTCTTT | CASRGDSGEAFF
- | TRBJ1-2 | - | TRBV7-8 | TGTGCCAGCAGCTCGGGACCGAGCTATGGCTACACCTTC | CASSSGPSYGYTF
- | TRBJ1-4 | TRBD1 | TRBV7-9 | TGTGCCAGCAGCTCCAGACAGGGGGCTAATGAAAAACTGTTTTTT | CASSSRQGANEKLFF
- | TRBJ1-1 | - | TRBV15 | TGTGCCACCAGCAGAGATCAGGGGACCACTGAAGCTTTCTTT | CATSRDQGTTEAFF
- | TRBJ1-3 | - | TRBV4-1 | TGCGCCAGCAGCCAAGATAGAGGGTTGGGAAACACCATATATTTT | CASSQDRGLGNTIYF
- | TRBJ1-1 | TRBD1 | TRBV7-2 | TGTGCCAGCAGCTTAGCTCCGGGACAGGGGGTGACGAACACTGAAGCTTTCTTT | CASSLAPGQGVTNTEAFF
few | TRBJ1-4 | - | TRBV30 | TGTGCCTGGAACCAGCGGGACAAACTGTTTTTT | CAWNQRDKLFF
- | TRBJ1-2 | - | TRBV9 | TGTGCCAGCAGCGTAGTAGGAAGCGCTGGAGGGGAAAGCTATGGCTACACCTTC | CASSVVGSAGGESYGYTF
once | TRBJ2-5 | - | TRBV11-2 | TGTGCCAGCAGCTTTTTAGCGGGACAGGGAGGAAGAGAGACCCAGTACTTC | CASSFLAGQGGRETQYF
- | TRBJ1-6 | TRBD1 | TRBV6-2/TRBV6-3 | TGTGCCAGCAGTTACCGCGACAGGGGAAATTCACCCCTCCACTTT | CASSYRDRGNSPLHF
- | TRBJ1-6 | - | TRBV3-1/TRBV3-2 | TGTGCCAGCAGCCAAGATACAGGGAGCTCACCCCTCCACTTT | CASSQDTGSSPLHF
- | TRBJ1-1 | - | TRBV12-3/TRBV12-4 | TGTGCCAGCAGAAGGGATGAAGGGAGGGCTTTCTTT | CASRRDEGRAFF
- | TRBJ1-6 | - | TRBV11-2 | TGTGCCAGCAGCTTAGAGGTGATTAATTCACCCCTCCACTTT | CASSLEVINSPLHF
- | TRBJ1-1 | - | TRBV28 | TGTGCCAGCAGTTTGGGGTTTACGGCTTTCTTT | CASSLGFTAFF
- | TRBJ1-2 | TRBD1 | TRBV12-3/TRBV12-4 | TGTGCCAGCAGTTCGGGACAGGGGGCTGGCTACACCTTC | CASSSGQGAGYTF
- | TRBJ1-2 | - | TRBV7-9 | TGTGCCAGCAGCCGTGGTTGGGGGAATTATGGCTACACCTTC | CASSRGWGNYGYTF
- | TRBJ2-7 | - | TRBV11-2 | TGTGCCAGCAGCTTAGACGGATCCTTCTACGAGCAGTACTTC | CASSLDGSFYEQYF
once | TRBJ1-4 | - | TRBV4-1 | TGCGCCAGCAGCCAAGATCCCGCAACTAATGAAAAACTGTTTTTT | CASSQDPATNEKLFF
- | TRBJ2-3 | - | TRBV30 | TGTGCCTGGATAAGGTCTTTGGGGGAGTCGACGCAGTATTTT | CAWIRSLGESTQYF
- | TRBJ1-6 | - | TRBV10-1 | TGCGCCAGCAGTGAGATGACTAATTCACCCCTCCACTTT | CASSEMTNSPLHF
- | TRBJ1-1 | - | TRBV27 | TGTGCCAGTTATTGGAACACTGAAGCTTTCTTT | CASYWNTEAFF
- | TRBJ2-7 | - | TRBV4-2 | TGTGCCAGCAGCCAAGAGATTAGCCGAACCTACGAGCAGTACTTC | CASSQEISRTYEQYF
- | TRBJ2-7 | TRBD1 | TRBV6-5 | TGTGCCAGCAGTTACTCAACAGGGGGCTTCGAGCAGTACTTC | CASSYSTGGFEQYF
- | TRBJ1-4 | - | TRBV29-1 | TGCAGCGTTGTGGGCGGGGGGACTAATGAAAAACTGTTTTTT | CSVVGGGTNEKLFF
few | TRBJ1-2 | - | TRBV7-3 | TGTGCCAGCAGCCCCTCACAGGGAGGCAGCTATGGCTACACCTTC | CASSPSQGGSYGYTF
- | TRBJ2-5 | - | TRBV20-1 | TGCAGTGCTAGAAAATCGGAGACCCAGTACTTC | CSARKSETQYF
- | TRBJ2-3 | TRBD1 | TRBV9 | TGTGCCAGCAGCGTAGATAAGGGACAGGGATTAGTGCAGTATTTT | CASSVDKGQGLVQYF
- | TRBJ2-5 | TRBD2 | TRBV28 | TGTGCCAGCAGTTTAACTCTAGCGGGGGCTCAAGAGACCCAGTACTTC | CASSLTLAGAQETQYF
- | TRBJ1-2 | TRBD1 | TRBV7-6 | TGTGCCAGCAGCTTAGCGCCCGGGGACAGGGGGCATGGCTACACCTTC | CASSLAPGDRGHGYTF
many | TRBJ2-7 | - | TRBV5-4 | TGTGCCAGCAGTTCCCCAGCGGACTCCTACGAGCAGTACTTC | CASSSPADSYEQYF
- | TRBJ2-1 | - | TRBV28 | TGTGCCAGCAGTTCCGACCGGACTACCCTCAATGAGCAGTTCTTC | CASSSDRTTLNEQFF
- | TRBJ1-1 | - | TRBV9 | TGTGCCAGCAGCCCTCCACGAGGGAACACTGAAGCTTTCTTT | CASSPPRGNTEAFF
once | TRBJ2-2 | - | TRBV19 | TGTGCCAGTAGTATAGAGGGTGGCAGGGTGTACGCCGGGGAGCTGTTTTTT | CASSIEGGRVYAGELFF
- | TRBJ2-7 | TRBD1 | TRBV3-1/TRBV3-2 | TGTGCCAGCAGCCCCGCAGGGGGCGCGGGCTACGAGCAGTACTTC | CASSPAGGAGYEQYF
- | TRBJ2-5 | - | TRBV6-2/TRBV6-3 | TGTGCCAGCAGTACCCTGGGGACCCAGTACTTC | CASSTLGTQYF
- | TRBJ2-1 | - | TRBV5-1 | TGCGCCAGCAGCCCCGAGATTTCCTACAATGGGCAGTTCTTC | CASSPEISYNGQFF
- | TRBJ2-3 | TRBD1 | TRBV5-1 | TGCGCCAGCAGCCCACAAGGAACAGGGGTAACAGATACGCAGTATTTT | CASSPQGTGVTDTQYF
- | TRBJ1-2 | TRBD1 | TRBV29-1 | TGCAGCGTAAACGACAGGGGCTATGGCTACACCTTC | CSVNDRGYGYTF
once | TRBJ1-2 | TRBD1 | TRBV28 | TGTGCCAGCCGAGGACAGGGGGCAACGGGGTTC | CASRGQGATGF